The 8 T cell receptor beta chains listed next were all sequenced from one sample in a study of OX40 agonist ivuxolimab in advanced cancers. Clones were read by immunoSEQ multiplex PCR, and TCRdb kept only the in-frame ones, dropping some. The repertoire holds some 65,000 clones, about 77% seen once, with roughly 1.6% in the top ten. Sequencing was performed on CD4+ or CD8+ T cells sorted from blood, taken in a trial of the OX40 agonist ivuxolimab. The origin of the receptors is an adult with an advanced solid tumor such as melanoma, head and neck, liver or kidney cancer.

V and J are TRBV6-1 and TRBJ2-2; no definite D call. The CDR3 covers 13 residues. V lost 2 bases to trimming and J lost 7 bases, with 8 bases between them. CDR1 is MNHNS and CDR2 is SASEGT in the germline V gene. The CDR3 spells CASSEFFVGELFF. CDR3 sequence (DNA): TGTGCCAGCAGTGAATTTTTTGTCGGGGAGCTGTTTTTT.

This clone has just a few counts. This sequence joins TRBV10-3 and TRBJ2-6; D call uncertain. Germline V CDR1 and CDR2: ENHRY, SYGVKD. Trimming cost V 6 bases and J 0 bases, with 9 bases left between them. The CDR3 is 15 amino acids. The CDR3 sequence: CAISSASSGANVLTF. The CDR3 DNA sequence: TGTGCCATCAGCTCCGCGAGCTCTGGGGCCAACGTCCTGACTTTC.

This sequence joins TRBV5-4 and TRBJ2-5; 10 positions agree with TRBD2. V lost 0 bases to trimming and J lost 1 base; unmatched junction nucleotides: 3. CDR1 SGHNT and CDR2 YYREEE come from the germline V gene (reference sequence). The CDR3 is 16 residues long. CDR3 sequence reads: CASSLASGGAQETQYF. CDR3 in DNA: TGTGCCAGCAGCTTGGCCAGCGGGGGGGCCCAAGAGACCCAGTACTTC.

The V call is TRBV4-1, the J call TRBJ2-7; 9 nucleotides line up with TRBD2. The germline gives CDR1 MGHRA, CDR2 YSYEKL. The CDR3 covers 15 residues. V trimming: 1 base; J trimming: 3 bases; junction bases outside the gene matches: 4. CDR3 in amino acids: CASSQVSGSFYEQYF. The CDR3 DNA is TGCGCCAGCAGCCAAGTTAGCGGGAGTTTCTACGAGCAGTACTTC.

This clone was seen only a few times. The chain uses TRBV7-3 and TRBJ1-2; D gene unclear. Trimming stripped 6 bases from V and 3 bases from J, with 8 bases between. The germline V gene has CDR1 SGHTA and CDR2 FQGTGA. The CDR3 length is 12 residues. The CDR3 nucleotides read TGTGCCAGCAGTCACAGTGACTATGGCTACACCTTC. It specifies CASSHSDYGYTF. The full variable domain, with the rest looked up from reference TRBV7-3 and TRBJ1-2, is GAGVSQTPSNKVTEKGKYVELRCDPISGHTALYWYRQSLGQGPEFLIYFQGTGAADDSGLPNDRFFAVRPEGSVSTLKIQRTERGDSAVYLCASSHSDYGYTFGSGTRLTVV.

V gene TRBV18 combines with J gene TRBJ2-7; D remains ambiguous. Germline V lookup: CDR1 KGHSH, CDR2 LQKENI. The CDR3 loop spans 13 amino acids. The V end lost 0 bases, the J end lost 6 bases, and 9 bases lay between the germline ends. The CDR3 DNA is TGTGCCAGCTCACCACCGAGTTCCAGCGAGCAGTACTTC. Its translation is CASSPPSSSEQYF.

This chain joins TRBV6-1 and TRBJ2-3; 13 nucleotides match TRBD2. V dropped 4 bases and J dropped 6; count of bases not matched to a gene: 10. Germline-derived CDR1 and CDR2 are MNHNS and SASEGT. The CDR3 is 17 amino acids. The CDR3 bases are TGTGCCAGCAGTGTTACTAGCGGGGGGGCCGGGGGCGATACGCAGTATTTT. Translation gives CASSVTSGGAGGDTQYF.

The rearrangement links TRBV5-6 to TRBJ1-3; TRBD1 matches 12 bases. Trimming at V came to 0 bases and at J to 4 bases, leaving 11 bases not matched to a gene. This CDR3 is built from 19 residues. Per the germline V gene, CDR1 is SGHDT and CDR2 is YYEEEE. CDR3 bases: TGTGCCAGCAGCTTGGGCGGGACAGGGGGCGCCTCAGGAGGAAACACCATATATTTT. It encodes CASSLGGTGGASGGNTIYF.